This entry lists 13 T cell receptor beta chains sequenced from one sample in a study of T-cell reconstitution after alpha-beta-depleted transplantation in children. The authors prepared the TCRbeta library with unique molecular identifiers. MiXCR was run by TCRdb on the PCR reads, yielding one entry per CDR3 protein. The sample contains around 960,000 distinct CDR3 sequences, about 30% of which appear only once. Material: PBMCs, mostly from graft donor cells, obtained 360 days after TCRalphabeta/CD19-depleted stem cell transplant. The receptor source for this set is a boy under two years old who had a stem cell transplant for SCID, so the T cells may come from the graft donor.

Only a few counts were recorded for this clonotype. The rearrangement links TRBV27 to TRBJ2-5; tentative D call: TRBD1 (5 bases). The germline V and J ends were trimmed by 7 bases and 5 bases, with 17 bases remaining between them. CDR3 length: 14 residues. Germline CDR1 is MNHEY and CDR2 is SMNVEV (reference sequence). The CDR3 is CASTGRLGWETQYF. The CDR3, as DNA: TGTGCCAGCACAGGGCGCCTCGGTTGGGAGACCCAGTACTTC.

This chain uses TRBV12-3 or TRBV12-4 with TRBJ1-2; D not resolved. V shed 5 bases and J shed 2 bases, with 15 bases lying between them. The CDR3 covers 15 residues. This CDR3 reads CASSPAGGRNYGYTF. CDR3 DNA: TGTGCCAGCAGTCCGGCAGGAGGCCGCAACTATGGCTACACCTTC.

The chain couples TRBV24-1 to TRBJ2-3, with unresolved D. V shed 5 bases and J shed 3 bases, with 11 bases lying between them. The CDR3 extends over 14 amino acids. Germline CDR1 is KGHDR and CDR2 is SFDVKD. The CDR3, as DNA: TGTGCCACCAGTGTGGGAAGGAAGACAGATACGCAGTATTTT. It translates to CATSVGRKTDTQYF.

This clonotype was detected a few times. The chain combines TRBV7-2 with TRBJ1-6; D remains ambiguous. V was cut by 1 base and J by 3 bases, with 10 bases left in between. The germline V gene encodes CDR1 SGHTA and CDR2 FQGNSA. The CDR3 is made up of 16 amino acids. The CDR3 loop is CASSLDGSDYNSPLHF. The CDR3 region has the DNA TGTGCCAGCAGCTTAGATGGCTCAGACTATAATTCACCCCTCCACTTT.

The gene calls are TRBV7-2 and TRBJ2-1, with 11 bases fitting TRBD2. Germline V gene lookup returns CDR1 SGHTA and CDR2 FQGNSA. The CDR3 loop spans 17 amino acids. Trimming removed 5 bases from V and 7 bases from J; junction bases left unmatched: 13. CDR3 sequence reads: CASSAVEWGLAVNEQFF. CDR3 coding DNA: TGTGCCAGCAGCGCCGTCGAATGGGGACTAGCGGTAAATGAGCAGTTCTTC.

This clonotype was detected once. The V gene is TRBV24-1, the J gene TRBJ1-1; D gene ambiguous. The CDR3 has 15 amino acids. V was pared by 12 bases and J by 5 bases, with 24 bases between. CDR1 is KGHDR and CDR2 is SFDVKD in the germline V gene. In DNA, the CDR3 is TGTGCCCCCCGGTTTAAGCGGAGCCCAACAACTGAAGCTTTCTTT. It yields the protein CAPRFKRSPTTEAFF.

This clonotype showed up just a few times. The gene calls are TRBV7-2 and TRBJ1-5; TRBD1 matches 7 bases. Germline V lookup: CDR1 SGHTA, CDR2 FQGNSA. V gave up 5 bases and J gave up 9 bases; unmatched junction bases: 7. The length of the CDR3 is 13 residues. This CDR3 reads CASSIRGGGPQHF. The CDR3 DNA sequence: TGTGCCAGCAGCATCAGGGGGGGCGGGCCCCAGCATTTT.

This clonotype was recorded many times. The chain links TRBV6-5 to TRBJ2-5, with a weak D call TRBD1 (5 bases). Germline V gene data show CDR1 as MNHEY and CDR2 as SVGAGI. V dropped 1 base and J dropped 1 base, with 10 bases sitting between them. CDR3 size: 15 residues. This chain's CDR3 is CASSYYLGPQETQYF. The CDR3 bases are TGTGCCAGCAGTTACTATCTGGGGCCCCAAGAGACCCAGTACTTC.

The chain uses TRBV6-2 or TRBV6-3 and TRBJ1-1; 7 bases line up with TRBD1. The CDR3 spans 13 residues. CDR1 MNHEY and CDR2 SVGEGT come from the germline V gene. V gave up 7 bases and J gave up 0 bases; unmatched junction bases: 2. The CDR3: CASTDRVNTEAFF. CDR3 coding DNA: TGTGCCAGCACCGACAGGGTGAACACTGAAGCTTTCTTT.

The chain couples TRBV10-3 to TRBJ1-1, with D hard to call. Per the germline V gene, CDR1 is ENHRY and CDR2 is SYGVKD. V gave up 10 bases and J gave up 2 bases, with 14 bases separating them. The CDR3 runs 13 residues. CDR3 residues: CATLRQANTEAFF. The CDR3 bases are TGTGCCACCCTTAGGCAGGCTAACACTGAAGCTTTCTTT.

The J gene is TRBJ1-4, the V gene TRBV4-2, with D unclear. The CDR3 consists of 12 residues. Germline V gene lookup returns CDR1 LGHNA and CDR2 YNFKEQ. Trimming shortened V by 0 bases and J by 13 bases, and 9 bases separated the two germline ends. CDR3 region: CASSQEVNALFF. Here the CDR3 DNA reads TGTGCCAGCAGCCAAGAGGTCAATGCACTGTTTTTT.

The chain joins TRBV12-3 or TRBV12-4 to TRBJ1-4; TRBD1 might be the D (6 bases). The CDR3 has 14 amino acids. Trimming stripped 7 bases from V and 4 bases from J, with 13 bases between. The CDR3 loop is CASTTDSGNEKLFF. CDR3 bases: TGTGCCAGCACCACGGACAGCGGTAATGAAAAACTGTTTTTT.

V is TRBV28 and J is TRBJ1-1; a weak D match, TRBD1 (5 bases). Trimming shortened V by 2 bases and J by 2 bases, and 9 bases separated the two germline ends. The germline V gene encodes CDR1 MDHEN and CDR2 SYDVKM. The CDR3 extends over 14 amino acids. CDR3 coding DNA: TGTGCCAGCAGTTTACCAGGGAAAAACACTGAAGCTTTCTTT. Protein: CASSLPGKNTEAFF.